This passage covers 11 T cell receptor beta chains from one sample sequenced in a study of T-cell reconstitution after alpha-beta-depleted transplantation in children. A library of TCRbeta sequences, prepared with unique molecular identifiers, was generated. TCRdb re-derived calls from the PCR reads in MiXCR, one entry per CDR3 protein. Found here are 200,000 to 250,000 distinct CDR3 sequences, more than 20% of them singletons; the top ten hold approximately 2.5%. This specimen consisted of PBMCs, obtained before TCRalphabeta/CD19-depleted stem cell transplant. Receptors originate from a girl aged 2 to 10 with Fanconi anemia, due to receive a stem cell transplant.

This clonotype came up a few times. The CDR3 sequence is CSVASEQLSTDTQYF. Here the CDR3 DNA reads TGCAGCGTTGCGTCGGAACAGCTCAGCACAGATACGCAGTATTTT. The genes are TRBV29-1 and TRBJ2-3; D is unclear. Germline-derived CDR1 and CDR2 are SQVTM and ANQGSEA. V was clipped by 4 bases and J by 0 bases, with 14 bases between them. The CDR3 has 15 amino acids.

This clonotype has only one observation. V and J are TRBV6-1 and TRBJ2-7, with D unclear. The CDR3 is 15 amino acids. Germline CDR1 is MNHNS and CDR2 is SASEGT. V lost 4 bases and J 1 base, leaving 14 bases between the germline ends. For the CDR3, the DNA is TGTGCCAGCAGTGCCCCCCGACTGGGATCCTACGAGCAGTACTTC. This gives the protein CASSAPRLGSYEQYF.

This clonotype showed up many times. CDR3 amino acids: CASSPRLAHTGELFF. CDR3 nucleotides: TGTGCCAGCAGCCCCCGACTAGCGCACACCGGGGAGCTGTTTTTT. The chain is built from TRBV4-2 and TRBJ2-2, with TRBD2 identical over 8 bases. CDR1 and CDR2 from the germline V gene are LGHNA and YNFKEQ. The ends lost 4 bases at V and 3 bases at J; junction bases unmatched: 4. This CDR3 is 15 amino acids long.

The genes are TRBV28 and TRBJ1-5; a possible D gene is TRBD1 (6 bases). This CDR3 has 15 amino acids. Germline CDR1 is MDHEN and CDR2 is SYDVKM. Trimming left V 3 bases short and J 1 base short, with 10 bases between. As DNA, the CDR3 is TGTGCCAGCAGTTTTCGGCAGGGGAGCAATCAGCCCCAGCATTTT. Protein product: CASSFRQGSNQPQHF.

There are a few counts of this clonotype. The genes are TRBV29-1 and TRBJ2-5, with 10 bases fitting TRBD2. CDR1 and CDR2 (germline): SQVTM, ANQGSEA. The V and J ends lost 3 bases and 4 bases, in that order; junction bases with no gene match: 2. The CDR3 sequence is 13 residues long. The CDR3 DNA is TGCAGCGTTGATAGACTAGCGGGAGAGACCCAGTACTTC. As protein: CSVDRLAGETQYF. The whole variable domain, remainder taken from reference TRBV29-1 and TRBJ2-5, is SAVISQKPSRDICQRGTSLTIQCQVDSQVTMMFWYRQQPGQSLTLIATANQGSEATYESGFVIDKFPISRPNLTFSTLTVSNMSPEDSSIYLCSVDRLAGETQYFGPGTRLLVL.

The CDR3 DNA reads as TGCAGCGTTGCCCCGGTGGGGCTATACTATGGCTACACCTTC. As protein: CSVAPVGLYYGYTF. The chain is built from TRBV29-1 and TRBJ1-2, with TRBD1 as a possible D gene (5 bases). The CDR3 spans 14 residues. Trimming pared 4 bases from V and 3 bases from J, leaving 15 bases between. Germline V gene lookup returns CDR1 SQVTM and CDR2 ANQGSEA.

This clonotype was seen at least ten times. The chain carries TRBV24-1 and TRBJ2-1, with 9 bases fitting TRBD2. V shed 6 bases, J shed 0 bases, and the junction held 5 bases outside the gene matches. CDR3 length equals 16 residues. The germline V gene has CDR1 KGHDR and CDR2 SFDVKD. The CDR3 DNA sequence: TGTGCCACCAGTCCTAGCGGGAAGAGCTCCTACAATGAGCAGTTCTTC. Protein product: CATSPSGKSSYNEQFF.

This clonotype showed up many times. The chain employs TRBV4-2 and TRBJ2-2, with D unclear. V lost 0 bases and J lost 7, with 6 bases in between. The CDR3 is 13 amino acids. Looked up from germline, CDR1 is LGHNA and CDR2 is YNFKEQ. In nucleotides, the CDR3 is TGTGCCAGCAGCCAAGATCTTGGCGGGGAGCTGTTTTTT. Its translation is CASSQDLGGELFF.

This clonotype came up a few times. CDR3 sequence reads: CSVLAGKETQYF. As DNA, the CDR3 is TGCAGCGTTCTGGCGGGGAAGGAGACCCAGTACTTC. The V and J genes are TRBV29-1 and TRBJ2-5; perhaps TRBD2 as D (6 bases). Trimming removed 5 bases at V and 5 bases at J, with 12 bases between. The germline V gene encodes CDR1 SQVTM and CDR2 ANQGSEA. The CDR3 loop spans 12 amino acids.

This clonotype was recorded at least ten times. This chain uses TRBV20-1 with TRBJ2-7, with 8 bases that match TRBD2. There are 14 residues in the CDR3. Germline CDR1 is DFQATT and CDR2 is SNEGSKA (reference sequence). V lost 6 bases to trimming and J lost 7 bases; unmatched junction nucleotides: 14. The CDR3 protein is CSAPIPGLVREQYF. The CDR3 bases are TGCAGTGCACCGATTCCGGGACTAGTGAGGGAGCAGTACTTC.

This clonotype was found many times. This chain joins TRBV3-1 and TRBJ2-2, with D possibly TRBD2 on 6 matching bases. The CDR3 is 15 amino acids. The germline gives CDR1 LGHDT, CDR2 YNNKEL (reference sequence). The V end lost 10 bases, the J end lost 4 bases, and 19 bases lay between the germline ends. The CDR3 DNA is TGTGCCACCTCGACGTGGGGGGAACCCACCGGGGAGCTGTTTTTT. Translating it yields CATSTWGEPTGELFF.